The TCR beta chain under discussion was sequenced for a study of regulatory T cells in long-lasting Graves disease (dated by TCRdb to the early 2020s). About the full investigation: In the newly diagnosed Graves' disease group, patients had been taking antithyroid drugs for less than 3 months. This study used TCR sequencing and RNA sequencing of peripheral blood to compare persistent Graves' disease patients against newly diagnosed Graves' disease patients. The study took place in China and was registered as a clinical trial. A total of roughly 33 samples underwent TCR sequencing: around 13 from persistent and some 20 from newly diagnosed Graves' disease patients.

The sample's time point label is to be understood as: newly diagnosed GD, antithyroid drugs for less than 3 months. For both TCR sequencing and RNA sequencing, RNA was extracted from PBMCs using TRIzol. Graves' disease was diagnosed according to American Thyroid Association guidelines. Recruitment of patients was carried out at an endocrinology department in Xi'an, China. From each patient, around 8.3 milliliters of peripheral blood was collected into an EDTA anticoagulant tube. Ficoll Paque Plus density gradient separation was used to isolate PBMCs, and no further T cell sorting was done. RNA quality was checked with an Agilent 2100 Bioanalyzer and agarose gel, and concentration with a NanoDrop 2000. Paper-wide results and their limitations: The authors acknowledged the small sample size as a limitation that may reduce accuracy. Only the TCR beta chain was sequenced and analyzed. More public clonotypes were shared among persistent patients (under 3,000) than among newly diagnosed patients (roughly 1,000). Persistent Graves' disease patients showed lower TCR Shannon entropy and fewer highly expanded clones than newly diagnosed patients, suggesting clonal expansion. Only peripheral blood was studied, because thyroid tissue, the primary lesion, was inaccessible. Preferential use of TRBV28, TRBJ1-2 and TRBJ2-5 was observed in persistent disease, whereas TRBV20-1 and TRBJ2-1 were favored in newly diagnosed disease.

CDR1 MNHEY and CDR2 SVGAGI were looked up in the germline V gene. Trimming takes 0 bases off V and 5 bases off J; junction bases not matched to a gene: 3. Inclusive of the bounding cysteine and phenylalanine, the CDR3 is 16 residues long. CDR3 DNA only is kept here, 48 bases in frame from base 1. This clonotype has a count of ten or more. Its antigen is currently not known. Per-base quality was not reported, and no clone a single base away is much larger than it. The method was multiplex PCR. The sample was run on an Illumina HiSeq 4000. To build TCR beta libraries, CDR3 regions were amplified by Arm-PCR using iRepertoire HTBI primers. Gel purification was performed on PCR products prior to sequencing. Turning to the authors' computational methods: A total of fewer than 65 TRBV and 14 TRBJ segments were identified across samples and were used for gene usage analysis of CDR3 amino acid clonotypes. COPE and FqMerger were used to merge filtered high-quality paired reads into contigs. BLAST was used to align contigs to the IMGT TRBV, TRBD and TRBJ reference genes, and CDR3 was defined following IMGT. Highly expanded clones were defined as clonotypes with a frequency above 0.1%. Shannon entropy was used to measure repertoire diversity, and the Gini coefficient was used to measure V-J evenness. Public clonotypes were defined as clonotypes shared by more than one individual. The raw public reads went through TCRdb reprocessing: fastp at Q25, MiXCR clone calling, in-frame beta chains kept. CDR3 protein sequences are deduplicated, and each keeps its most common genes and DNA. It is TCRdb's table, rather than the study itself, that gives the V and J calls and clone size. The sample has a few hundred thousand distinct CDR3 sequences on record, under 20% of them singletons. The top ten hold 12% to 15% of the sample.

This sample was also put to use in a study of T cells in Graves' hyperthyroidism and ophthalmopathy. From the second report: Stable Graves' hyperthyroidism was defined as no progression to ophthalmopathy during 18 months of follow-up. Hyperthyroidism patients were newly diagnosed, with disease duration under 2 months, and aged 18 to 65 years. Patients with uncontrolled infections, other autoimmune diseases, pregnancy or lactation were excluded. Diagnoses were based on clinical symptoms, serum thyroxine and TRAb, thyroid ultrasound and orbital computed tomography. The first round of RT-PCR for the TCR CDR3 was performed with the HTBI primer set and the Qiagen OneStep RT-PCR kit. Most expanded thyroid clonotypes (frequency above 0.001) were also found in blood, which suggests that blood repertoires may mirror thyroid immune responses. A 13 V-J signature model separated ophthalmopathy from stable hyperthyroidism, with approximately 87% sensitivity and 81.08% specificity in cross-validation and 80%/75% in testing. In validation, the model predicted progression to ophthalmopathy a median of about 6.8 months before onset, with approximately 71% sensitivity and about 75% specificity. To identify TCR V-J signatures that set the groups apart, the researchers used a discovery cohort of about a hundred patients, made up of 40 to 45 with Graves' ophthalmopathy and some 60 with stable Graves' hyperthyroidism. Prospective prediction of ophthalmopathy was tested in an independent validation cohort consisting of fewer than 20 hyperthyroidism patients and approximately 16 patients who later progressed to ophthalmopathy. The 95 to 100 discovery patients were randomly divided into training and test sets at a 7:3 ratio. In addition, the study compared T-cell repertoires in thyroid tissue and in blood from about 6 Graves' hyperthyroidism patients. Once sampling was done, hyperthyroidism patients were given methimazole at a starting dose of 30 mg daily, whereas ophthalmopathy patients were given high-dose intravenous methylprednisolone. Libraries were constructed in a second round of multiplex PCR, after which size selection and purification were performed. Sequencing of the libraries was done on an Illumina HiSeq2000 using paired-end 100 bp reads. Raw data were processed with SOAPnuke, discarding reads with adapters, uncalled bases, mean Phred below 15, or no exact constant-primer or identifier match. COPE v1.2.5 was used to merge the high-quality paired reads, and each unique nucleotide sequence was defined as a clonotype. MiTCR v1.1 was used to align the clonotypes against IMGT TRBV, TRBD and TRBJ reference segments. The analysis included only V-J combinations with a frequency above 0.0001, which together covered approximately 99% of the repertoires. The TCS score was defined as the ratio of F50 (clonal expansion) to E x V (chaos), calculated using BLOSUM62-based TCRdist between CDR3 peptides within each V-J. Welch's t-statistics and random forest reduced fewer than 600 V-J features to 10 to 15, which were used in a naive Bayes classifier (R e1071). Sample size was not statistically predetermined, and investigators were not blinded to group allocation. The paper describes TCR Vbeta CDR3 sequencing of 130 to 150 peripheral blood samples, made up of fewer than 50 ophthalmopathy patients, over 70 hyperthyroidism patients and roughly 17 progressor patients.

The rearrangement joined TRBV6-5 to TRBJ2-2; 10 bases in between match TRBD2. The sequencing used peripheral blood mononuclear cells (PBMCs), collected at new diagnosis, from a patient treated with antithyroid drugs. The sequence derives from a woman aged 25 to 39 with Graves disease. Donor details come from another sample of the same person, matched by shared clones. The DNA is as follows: TGTGCCAGCAGTTACTCTACTAGCGGGGCTACCGGGGAGCTGTTTTTT. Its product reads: CASSYSTSGATGELFF.